The T cell receptor beta chain under discussion was sequenced for a study of shared clonotypes between healthy human individuals. At the level of the study: Three CD4 naive, three CD4 memory, two CD8 naive and one CD8 memory plate were used per donor.

V lost 0 bases and J lost 4, with 6 bases in between. Germline V gene data show CDR1 as SQVTM and CDR2 as ANQGSEA. The CDR3 is 13 residues long. The method was immunoSEQ multiplex PCR; TCRdb's version includes in-frame clones alone and lacks a portion of them. The table has more than 900,000 clones, approximately 80% seen once. The material sequenced was memory CD4+ T cells from PBMCs. Noted subset: CD45RA-negative fraction. This clonotype was sampled from a man younger than 30 in good health. Some clones in this sample may be carry-over from other donors' samples. V is TRBV29-1 and J is TRBJ2-2; a possible D gene is TRBD2 (5 bases). The CDR3: CSVEDGSTGELFF. The CDR3 nucleotides read TGCAGCGTTGAAGATGGGAGCACCGGGGAGCTGTTTTTT.